This T cell receptor beta chain was captured in a study of blood T cell repertoires in COVID-19 (dated by TCRdb to the early 2020s). At the level of the whole study: Collaborator samples came from the United States, Italy and Spain and covered acute and convalescent phases of COVID-19. The prospective study material was composed of cDNA or gDNA derived from T cells, B-cell-depleted T cells, or PBMCs. Subjects who had been exposed to COVID-19, were actively infected with it, or had recovered from it provided the deeply sampled blood TCRbeta repertoires that made up the dataset. The repertoires were made available in a free public database intended to serve as a resource for research on the immune response to SARS-CoV-2. The samples were drawn from the first 160 participants of the ongoing ImmuneRACE study and from 1,254 subjects provided by 6 global collaborators. Nearly every sample came with metadata listing a de-identified subject ID, COVID-19 status, age in years and sex. Where HLA class I and class II types were available, the types were taken from metadata supplied by the sample provider, not from assay-based typing.

The immunoSEQ Assay, a bias-controlled multiplex PCR, was used to amplify TCRbeta CDR3 regions from genomic DNA. The authors processed their data as follows. Nucleated cell counts per sample were estimated from amplification of reference gene primers within the assay. To quantify the absolute abundance of each unique TCRbeta CDR3 rearrangement, sequence reads were collapsed and filtered. Productive Simpson clonality was computed per sample as the square root of Simpson's diversity index over productive rearrangements. As stored in TCRdb, this immuneACCESS dataset retains in-frame rearrangements with V and J assigned. A fraction of the clones does not appear; measured against another copy, unresolved V genes explain less than half of the discrepancy, and the remainder lacks a known reason. The DNA gave D and trimming, while V, J and clone size come from that table. Recorded for this sample are about 200,000 clones; about nine tenths of them occurred a single time. The ten largest make up roughly 0.78% of the sample.

Reading the germline V gene gives CDR1 SGHRS and CDR2 YFSETQ. The CDR3 goes from the cysteine to the phenylalanine over 15 residues. The sequence is cut down to CDR3 DNA, 45 bases in frame from base 1. Trimming takes 3 bases off V and 5 bases off J; junction bases not matched to a gene: 4. Beyond this particular receptor, the publication reports: The quantity of clinical and demographic metadata differed by source and by participant and was supplied without curation.

Whole blood was collected in K2EDTA tubes by collaborating institutions according to the institutions' own protocols. For TCRbeta analysis, collaborators shipped samples as frozen whole blood, isolated PBMCs, or DNA extracted from either of those sample types. As concerns this clone: The clone's antigen remains unknown. Base qualities were left out, and no much larger clone turns up one base away.

The chain joins TRBV5-1 to TRBJ1-6, and 8 junction bases match TRBD1. Sequences were obtained from peripheral blood. The clonotype was recovered from a woman in her 70s with acute or convalescent COVID-19. The bases read TGCGCCAGCAGCTCTGGGACAGGCAATAATTCACCCCTCCACTTT. This encodes CASSSGTGNNSPLHF.